Below, 12 T cell receptor beta chains from the same sample are listed, as sequenced in a study of multiple sclerosis patients with progressive multifocal leukoencephalopathy. Time point defined: before natalizumab initiation. The assay was immunoSEQ multiplex PCR, and TCRdb's table has in-frame clones only and misses some. The table lists under 40,000 clones, approximately 92% of them singletons, with approximately 2% in the top ten. The specimen sequenced was PBMCs. Receptors were obtained from a young man with multiple sclerosis.

V and J are TRBV5-4 and TRBJ1-5; 7 nucleotides line up with TRBD1. CDR1 and CDR2 (germline): SGHNT, YYREEE (reference sequence). V was pared by 3 bases and J by 7 bases, with 4 bases of the junction left unmatched. There are 13 residues in the CDR3. CDR3 nucleotides: TGTGCCAGCAGCTGGCAGGGGGAGCAGCCCCAGCATTTT. Encoded protein: CASSWQGEQPQHF. Variable domain in full (rest from reference TRBV5-4 and TRBJ1-5): ETGVTQSPTHLIKTRGQQVTLRCSSQSGHNTVSWYQQALGQGPQFIFQYYREEENGRGNFPPRFSGLQFPNYSSELNVNALELDDSALYLCASSWQGEQPQHFGDGTRLSIL.

V and J are TRBV11-3 and TRBJ2-7, with 7 bases fitting TRBD2. The V gene's germline CDR1 is SGHNT and CDR2 YENEEA. J gave up 6 bases and V 4 bases, and 6 bases lay outside the gene matches. The CDR3 is 13 amino acids. The CDR3 loop is CASSSRPSGEQYV. The CDR3 DNA follows: TGTGCCAGCAGCTCCCGGCCTAGCGGCGAGCAGTACGTC.

This chain joins TRBV19 and TRBJ1-5; D might be TRBD1 (6 bases). This CDR3 region has 14 residues. Germline assignment: CDR1 LNHDA and CDR2 SQIVND (reference sequence). V dropped 6 bases and J dropped 3 bases, with 12 bases sitting between them. The CDR3 sequence: CASRRTGSNQPQHF. The CDR3 DNA reads TGTGCCAGTAGGCGAACAGGGTCCAATCAGCCCCAGCATTTT.

J is TRBJ2-5 and V is TRBV19, with D tentatively TRBD1 (5 bases). The CDR3 has 14 residues. Trimming took 1 base from V and 5 from J, leaving 11 bases between them. From germline, CDR1 is LNHDA and CDR2 SQIVND (reference sequence). CDR3 protein: CASSIVQGRETQYF. DNA for the CDR3: TGTGCCAGTAGTATAGTCCAGGGTAGGGAGACCCAGTACTTC. The full variable domain, rest sourced from reference TRBV19 and TRBJ2-5, is DGGITQSPKYLFRKEGQNVTLSCEQNLNHDAMYWYRQDPGQGLRLIYYSQIVNDFQKGDIAEGYSVSREKKESFPLTVTSAQKNPTAFYLCASSIVQGRETQYFGPGTRLLVL.

The J gene is TRBJ2-1, the V gene TRBV27; either TRBD1 or TRBD2 may supply D (5 bases each). Trimming left V 5 bases short and J 3 bases short, with 14 bases between. The germline V gene encodes CDR1 MNHEY and CDR2 SMNVEV (reference sequence). CDR3 length: 15 residues. The CDR3 sequence is CASSNPGPVYNEQFF. In DNA form, the CDR3 reads TGTGCCAGCAGTAATCCGGGACCGGTCTACAATGAGCAGTTCTTC.

The chain carries TRBV27 and TRBJ1-2; D uncertain. This CDR3 is built from 13 residues. Germline CDR1 and CDR2: MNHEY and SMNVEV (reference sequence). V was trimmed by 5 bases and J by 3 bases, leaving 10 bases between them. The CDR3 sequence: CASSPPGYYGYTF. The CDR3 DNA reads TGTGCCAGCAGTCCCCCGGGGTACTATGGCTACACCTTC.

CDR3 residues: CASSFSSGRSGDTQYF. The CDR3 DNA is TGTGCCAGCAGTTTTAGTAGCGGGAGATCGGGGGATACGCAGTATTTT. This sequence joins TRBV28 and TRBJ2-3, with TRBD2 matching over 9 bases. The CDR3 runs 16 residues. Germline V gene sequence: CDR1 MDHEN, CDR2 SYDVKM. V lost 3 bases to trimming and J lost 6 bases; unmatched junction nucleotides: 10.

The V gene is TRBV2, the J gene TRBJ1-2; D might be TRBD1 (6 bases). V lost 5 bases and J lost 8, with 12 bases in between. This CDR3 has 12 amino acids. From germline, CDR1 is SNHLY and CDR2 FYNNEI. CDR3 loop: CASSWGLGGYTF. DNA for the CDR3: TGTGCCAGCAGTTGGGGGCTGGGAGGCTACACCTTC.

The rearrangement joins TRBV19 to TRBJ1-5; D is ambiguous. The CDR3 consists of 16 residues. Germline values: CDR1 LNHDA, CDR2 SQIVND (reference sequence). Deletions cut 4 bases from V and 6 bases from J, with 19 bases between. The CDR3 sequence: CASSTSIPLIFQPQHF. The DNA for the CDR3 is TGTGCCAGTAGTACCTCAATCCCCCTTATATTTCAGCCCCAGCATTTT.

V is TRBV30 and J is TRBJ1-1, with 11 nucleotides matching TRBD1. J was trimmed by 7 bases and V by 4 bases; bases with no gene match: 8. The V gene's germline CDR1 is GTSNPN and CDR2 SVGIG (reference sequence). This CDR3 is built from 14 residues. The CDR3 bases are TGTGCCTGGAACCAGGACAGGGGGCGAAGTGAAGCTTTCTTT. It translates to CAWNQDRGRSEAFF.

The chain combines TRBV28 with TRBJ2-5; 8 nucleotides line up with TRBD2. The J call may be mistaken, given a closer DNA end match to TRBJ2-7. The CDR3 loop spans 15 amino acids. Germline CDR1 reads MDHEN; CDR2 reads SYDVKM. The CDR3 coding sequence is TGTGCCAGCAGTTTCCGGGGACTAGTCTCCTACGAGCAGTACTTC. Encoded protein: CASSFRGLVSYEQYF.

This chain uses TRBV14 with TRBJ1-2, with D maybe TRBD1 (5 bases). The CDR3 is 15 residues long. The V gene's germline CDR1 is SGHDN and CDR2 FVKESK. Trimming took 0 bases from V and 8 from J, leaving 16 bases between them. CDR3 loop: CASSQDFRGRVGYTF. The CDR3, as DNA: TGTGCCAGCAGCCAAGATTTTAGGGGAAGGGTCGGCTACACCTTC.